This T cell receptor beta chain was captured in a study of beta chain features in type 1 diabetes. Study outcomes and limitations: For TCRB rearrangement, an influence of HLA type remained unresolved here.

With respect to this clone: Its target is unknown.

Sampling consisted of one heparinised blood draw per donor, averaging around 100 mL. CD4+ naive, central memory, regulatory and stem cell-like memory subsets were isolated by sorting on CD45RO/CCR7/CD25/CD127/CD95/CD27. The investigators reverse transcribed all of the isolated RNA, so they sequenced expressed TCRB transcripts. This table comes from immunoSEQ multiplex PCR, and its TCRdb copy is limited to in-frame clones, with some not included. The sample consists of about 220,000 clones, under 13% of them appearing once. CDR1 is SGHTA, CDR2 FQGNSA, per germline. The V end was cut by 11 bases, the J end by 5 bases, with 18 bases between. The CDR3 length is 13 residues.

The chain is built from TRBV7-2 and TRBJ2-5; D gene unclear. This receptor was identified in a man aged 18 to 29 in good health. Sequencing was carried out using central memory CD4+ T cells from blood. DNA of the CDR3: TGTGCCGAGACTGGACCCGCCGGGGAGACCCAGTACTTC. This encodes CAETGPAGETQYF.